This TCR beta chain was captured in a study of CD8 T cells in ankylosing spondylitis. One entry per CDR3 protein results from TCRdb running MiXCR on the 5' RACE reads. This sample has approximately 200,000 distinct CDR3 sequences, with over 10% found just once. Germline lookup yields CDR1 SGHDN and CDR2 FVKESK. V was pared by 4 bases and J by 14 bases, with 18 bases between. The CDR3 extends over 14 amino acids. This sequence joins TRBV14 and TRBJ1-6; D possibly corresponds to TRBD1 (5 bases). The TCR sequence derives from a female donor with ankylosing spondylitis or in good health (not recorded which). Material: blood, either unsorted or a sorted T cell fraction (not recorded which). The CDR3 nucleotides are TGTGCCAGCAGCCGGAATCACGGGGGGACGGCCCTCCACTTT. Its translation: CASSRNHGGTALHF. Combining the CDR3 with reference TRBV14 and TRBJ1-6 gives the whole variable domain EAGVTQFPSHSVIEKGQTVTLRCDPISGHDNLYWYRRVMGKEIKFLLHFVKESKQDESGMPNNRFLAERTGGTYSTLKVQPAELEDSGVYFCASSRNHGGTALHFGNGTRLTVT.